This T cell receptor beta chain was captured by sequencing in a study of CD8 T cells in ankylosing spondylitis. This clonotype was recorded many times. Antigen: not known. Study-wide results and limits: Disease-associated clones were reportedly significantly overrepresented in matched ankylosing spondylitis synovial fluid. Disease-linked clones, CD8+, were relatively rare in peripheral blood. In ankylosing spondylitis blood, a motif of about 8 highly homologous TCR beta variants appeared characteristic.

Construction of TCR beta libraries was performed using quantitative 5'-RACE with molecular barcodes. TCRdb independently ran MiXCR on the 5' RACE reads; one entry per CDR3 protein. The data contain under 200,000 distinct CDR3 sequences, roughly 11% of them singletons. V trimming: 3 bases; J trimming: 5 bases; junction bases outside the gene matches: 7. Germline values: CDR1 KGHSH, CDR2 LQKENI. The CDR3 length is 14 residues. The sequence was obtained from a male donor with ankylosing spondylitis or in good health (not recorded which). The sequenced material came from blood, either unsorted or a sorted T cell fraction (not recorded which). The gene calls are TRBV18 and TRBJ2-7, with 7 bases identical to TRBD1. This CDR3 is CASSPATGKDEQYF. The CDR3 DNA reads as TGTGCCAGCTCACCGGCGACAGGGAAGGACGAGCAGTACTTC.